The subject of this entry is one T cell receptor beta chain. Its cognate antigen is unknown. This entry comes from a study of OX40 agonist ivuxolimab in advanced cancers. Study-level findings and limits: Clonal expansion in partial responders at 0.1-3.0 mg/kg ranked among the lowest.

Looked up from germline, CDR1 is SGDLS and CDR2 is YYNGEE. V gave up 0 bases and J gave up 5 bases; unmatched junction bases: 9. This CDR3 region has 16 residues. Autoimmune disease history or systemic immunosuppression barred patients. Clones were sequenced by immunoSEQ multiplex PCR, and TCRdb holds only the in-frame ones, with some missing. The sample consists of roughly 67,000 clones, 80% to 95% of them appearing once. Sequencing was performed on CD4+ or CD8+ T cells sorted from blood, taken in a trial of the OX40 agonist ivuxolimab. This sequence joins TRBV9 and TRBJ2-3, with TRBD2 matching over 7 bases. This TCR was recovered from an adult with an advanced solid tumor such as melanoma, head and neck, liver or kidney cancer. The CDR3 sequence is CASSVDAAGAKDTQYF. CDR3 nucleotides: TGTGCCAGCAGCGTAGATGCGGCGGGAGCCAAAGATACGCAGTATTTT.